The following is a T cell receptor beta chain sequence with its context. These data originate in a study of blood T cell repertoires in COVID-19. As for the study in general: Both acute and convalescent COVID-19 samples were obtained from the United States, Italy and Spain. T cells, B-cell-depleted T cells, or PBMCs provided the cDNA or gDNA that served as material.

As processed by the authors: Using reference gene primer amplification, nucleated cell counts were estimated. Method: immunoSEQ multiplex PCR; TCRdb's copy keeps in-frame clones and lacks some. V, J and clone size were drawn from that table, and D and trimming were deduced from the DNA. The repertoire holds under 300,000 clones, about 85% seen once, with 7.2% in the top ten. Trimming removed 5 bases at V and 6 bases at J, with 18 bases between. This CDR3 region has 16 residues. In germline, CDR1 is KGHDR, CDR2 SFDVKD. The sequencing sample was made of peripheral blood. The source is a man aged 60-69 years who had recovered from COVID-19. This chain uses TRBV24-1 with TRBJ2-2, with a weak D call TRBD1 (6 bases). The chain's CDR3 is CATSGWQGFDSGELFF. The CDR3 nucleotides are TGTGCCACCAGTGGATGGCAGGGGTTTGATTCCGGGGAGCTGTTTTTT.